This note documents a single TCR beta chain sequence. Its antigen is still unknown. Amplification yielded TCR beta CDR3 regions, with RNA transcripts as the source. A set of HTBI primers served as the primers for a first-round RT-PCR of the TCR CDR3. TCRdb reanalysed the multiplex PCR reads using MiXCR and keeps one entry per CDR3 protein. The table lists 610,000 or so distinct CDR3 sequences, around 46% of them singletons. The ends were cut back, 2 bases at V and 6 bases at J, with 14 bases in the middle. The germline V gene encodes CDR1 LGHNA and CDR2 YSLEER. This CDR3 comprises 15 residues. Each patient was aged 18 to 65 and had newly diagnosed hyperthyroidism of under 2 months' duration. This specimen comes from a study of T cells in Graves' hyperthyroidism and ophthalmopathy. Study-level findings and limits: Most thyroid-expanded clonotypes above 0.001 were also found in blood.

The TCR originated in a woman aged 18-29 years with Graves' hyperthyroidism. Sequencing was performed on peripheral blood or thyroid tissue (not recorded which). V and J are TRBV4-3 and TRBJ1-3; possible D gene TRBD1, 6 bases. The CDR3, as DNA: TGCGCCAGCAGCCAACGGACAGCTCATTTAAACACCATATATTTT. Protein product: CASSQRTAHLNTIYF.